This TCR beta chain was captured by sequencing in a study of blood T cell repertoires in COVID-19. Study information: The cDNA or gDNA used as material had been derived from T cells, B-cell-depleted T cells, or PBMCs.

Clones were read by immunoSEQ multiplex PCR, and TCRdb kept only the in-frame ones, dropping some. Of roughly 170,000 clones in the sample, about four fifths were seen once. Trimming took off 0 bases at V and 4 bases at J, with 11 bases between the two ends. The length of the CDR3 is 15 residues. Germline V CDR1 and CDR2: SGHKS, YYEKEE (reference sequence). The sequencing sample was made of peripheral blood. The chain combines TRBV5-5 with TRBJ2-4; tentatively, D is TRBD1 (7 bases). This receptor was obtained from a human donor in a cohort sampled during active COVID-19. Here the CDR3 reads CASSLAAGQKNIQYF. CDR3 DNA: TGTGCCAGCAGCTTGGCCGCGGGACAGAAAAACATTCAGTACTTC.